Listed below are T cell receptor beta chains from one sample, sequenced in a study of Tregs in tolerant kidney transplant recipients. For these receptors, no antigen is known. Using immunoSEQ multiplex PCR, the repertoire was profiled, and TCRdb retains in-frame clones only, with some absent. This sample has 2,400 or so clones, with approximately 46% found just once. The specimen sequenced was Tregs from blood cultured with allogeneic cells. These receptors originate from a human donor in good health. Both conserved end residues are part of each CDR3. Each record gives: D gene, V gene, J gene, clone size, CDR3 protein, CDR3 DNA. D genes are given only for firm matches. Size is stated for part of the rows, as once, few or many counts, or as a class when the clone is expanded.

D: TRBD2; V: TRBV18; J: TRBJ2-7; size: .; CDR3: CASSPSGRFNEQYF; DNA: TGTGCCAGCTCACCTAGCGGGAGGTTCAACGAGCAGTACTTC
D: TRBD1; V: TRBV6-6; J: TRBJ1-2; size: .; CDR3: CASRTGGYGYTF; DNA: TGTGCCAGCAGGACAGGGGGCTATGGCTACACCTTC
D: .; V: TRBV5-1; J: TRBJ2-1; size: few; CDR3: CASSRRTGGAGLPNEQFF; DNA: TGCGCCAGCAGCCGGAGGACGGGCGGAGCCGGTCTCCCCAATGAGCAGTTCTTC
D: TRBD1; V: TRBV28; J: TRBJ2-2; size: once; CDR3: CASIRGRVGTGELFF; DNA: TGTGCCAGCATAAGGGGGCGGGTTGGCACCGGGGAGCTGTTTTTT
D: .; V: TRBV25-1; J: TRBJ2-3; size: .; CDR3: CASSARQGTDTQYF; DNA: TGTGCCAGCAGTGCGAGGCAGGGAACAGATACGCAGTATTTT
D: TRBD1; V: TRBV11-2; J: TRBJ1-2; size: once; CDR3: CASSLVGGLPNYGYTF; DNA: TGTGCCAGCAGCTTAGTAGGGGGCCTCCCTAACTATGGCTACACCTTC
D: .; V: TRBV5-6; J: TRBJ1-2; size: .; CDR3: CASSFTPSYGYTF; DNA: TGTGCCAGCAGCTTTACACCTAGCTATGGCTACACCTTC
D: .; V: TRBV19; J: TRBJ2-4; size: .; CDR3: CASSPGWSTKNIQYF; DNA: TGTGCCAGTAGTCCAGGGTGGAGCACAAAAAACATTCAGTACTTC
D: TRBD2; V: TRBV4-2; J: TRBJ2-7; size: few; CDR3: CASSQAGLDTYEQYF; DNA: TGTGCCAGCAGCCAAGCTGGACTAGATACCTACGAGCAGTACTTC
D: TRBD1; V: TRBV19; J: TRBJ2-7; size: .; CDR3: CASSRGQISDEQYF; DNA: TGTGCCAGTAGTAGGGGACAGATCAGTGACGAGCAGTACTTC
D: TRBD2; V: TRBV5-4; J: TRBJ2-7; size: large; CDR3: CASSLLAGAPNYEQYF; DNA: TGTGCCAGCAGCTTATTAGCGGGGGCCCCAAACTACGAGCAGTACTTC
D: .; V: TRBV5-6; J: TRBJ2-7; size: few; CDR3: CASSLYSYYEQYF; DNA: TGTGCCAGCAGCTTGTACTCTTACTACGAGCAGTACTTC
D: TRBD1; V: TRBV6-5; J: TRBJ1-4; size: .; CDR3: CASRSPRTGLKLFF; DNA: TGTGCCAGCAGGAGCCCCCGGACAGGGCTAAAACTGTTTTTT
D: .; V: TRBV5-1; J: TRBJ1-1; size: medium-sized; CDR3: CASSFGRGTEAFF; DNA: TGCGCCAGCAGCTTCGGGCGGGGCACTGAAGCTTTCTTT
D: .; V: TRBV18; J: TRBJ1-5; size: large; CDR3: CASSPRPSWSQHF; DNA: TGTGCCAGCTCACCACGGCCCAGTTGGTCCCAGCATTTT
D: .; V: TRBV6-5; J: TRBJ1-5; size: few; CDR3: CASSYGDPRRQPQHF; DNA: TGTGCCAGCAGTTATGGGGACCCGCGCCGACAGCCCCAGCATTTT
D: .; V: TRBV2; J: TRBJ1-2; size: large; CDR3: CASSEEGRGYGYTF; DNA: TGTGCCAGCAGTGAAGAGGGTAGGGGTTATGGCTACACCTTC
D: .; V: TRBV7-2; J: TRBJ2-4; size: .; CDR3: CASSLERAIQYF; DNA: TGTGCCAGCAGCTTAGAGAGGGCCATTCAGTACTTC
D: .; V: TRBV27; J: TRBJ2-2; size: medium-sized; CDR3: CASSLEWGRTGELFF; DNA: TGTGCCAGCAGTTTGGAGTGGGGGCGCACCGGGGAGCTGTTTTTT
D: TRBD1; V: TRBV30; J: TRBJ1-4; size: .; CDR3: CAWGGQLKLFF; DNA: TGTGCCTGGGGGGGACAGCTAAAACTGTTTTTT
D: .; V: TRBV7-9; J: TRBJ1-1; size: .; CDR3: CASSLMGPNTEAFF; DNA: TGTGCCAGCAGCTTAATGGGGCCGAACACTGAAGCTTTCTTT
D: TRBD1; V: TRBV15; J: TRBJ1-4; size: .; CDR3: CATSRTDRGREKLFF; DNA: TGTGCCACCAGCAGGACAGACAGGGGGCGTGAAAAACTGTTTTTT
D: TRBD1; V: TRBV5-4; J: TRBJ1-2; size: few; CDR3: CASSWGQRNYGYTF; DNA: TGTGCCAGCAGCTGGGGACAGAGAAACTATGGCTACACCTTC
D: TRBD1; V: TRBV6-5; J: TRBJ1-2; size: few; CDR3: CASRSSGGSGGYTF; DNA: TGTGCCAGCAGATCTTCAGGGGGTAGCGGTGGCTACACCTTC
D: .; V: TRBV6-1; J: TRBJ1-1; size: .; CDR3: CASSERRLRAFF; DNA: TGTGCCAGCAGTGAAAGGAGGCTTAGGGCTTTCTTT
D: .; V: TRBV5-1; J: TRBJ2-5; size: few; CDR3: CASSFGSGRGETQYF; DNA: TGCGCCAGCAGCTTCGGTTCAGGTCGAGGGGAGACCCAGTACTTC
D: .; V: TRBV18; J: TRBJ2-5; size: large; CDR3: CASSPRQETQYF; DNA: TGTGCCAGCTCACCCCGCCAAGAGACCCAGTACTTC
D: TRBD1; V: TRBV2; J: TRBJ1-5; size: .; CDR3: CASSAGQGAYQPQHF; DNA: TGTGCCAGCAGTGCGGGACAGGGGGCCTATCAGCCCCAGCATTTT
D: .; V: TRBV27; J: TRBJ1-6; size: few; CDR3: CASSFRATYNSPLHF; DNA: TGTGCCAGCAGTTTCAGGGCAACCTATAATTCACCCCTCCACTTT
D: TRBD1; V: TRBV7-3; J: TRBJ1-2; size: once; CDR3: CASSFDTGQDGYTF; DNA: TGTGCCAGCAGCTTCGACACGGGACAGGATGGCTACACCTTC
D: .; V: TRBV6-5; J: TRBJ1-1; size: medium-sized; CDR3: CASSYGWPNTEAFF; DNA: TGTGCCAGCAGTTACGGTTGGCCGAACACTGAAGCTTTCTTT
D: TRBD2; V: TRBV11-3; J: TRBJ2-3; size: .; CDR3: CASSWDGLAGLRTDTQYF; DNA: TGTGCCAGCAGCTGGGATGGGCTAGCGGGGTTACGGACAGATACGCAGTATTTT
D: .; V: TRBV10-3; J: TRBJ1-2; size: few; CDR3: CATHRSGLRDYGYTF; DNA: TGTGCCACCCACAGGTCTGGCCTCCGCGACTATGGCTACACCTTC
D: .; V: TRBV5-1; J: TRBJ2-3; size: .; CDR3: CASSLAVGVSTDTQYF; DNA: TGCGCCAGCAGCTTGGCCGTCGGGGTTAGCACAGATACGCAGTATTTT
D: TRBD1; V: TRBV10-3; J: TRBJ1-1; size: .; CDR3: CAISEVQGVTEAFF; DNA: TGTGCCATCAGTGAGGTGCAGGGGGTGACTGAAGCTTTCTTT
D: .; V: TRBV7-2; J: TRBJ2-4; size: .; CDR3: CASSEGGLAKNIQYF; DNA: TGTGCCAGCAGCGAAGGAGGCCTAGCCAAAAACATTCAGTACTTC
D: TRBD2; V: TRBV2; J: TRBJ2-5; size: .; CDR3: CASSVLAGGEETQYF; DNA: TGTGCCAGCAGTGTTCTAGCGGGGGGGGAAGAGACCCAGTACTTC
D: TRBD1; V: TRBV6-1; J: TRBJ1-2; size: .; CDR3: CASSQEGARIYGYTF; DNA: TGTGCCAGCAGCCAAGAGGGGGCGCGCATCTATGGCTACACCTTC
D: .; V: TRBV6-1; J: TRBJ1-5; size: medium-sized; CDR3: CASSRAERNQPQHF; DNA: TGTGCCAGCAGCCGGGCCGAAAGGAATCAGCCCCAGCATTTT
D: .; V: TRBV5-1; J: TRBJ2-5; size: once; CDR3: CASSLDLETQYF; DNA: TGCGCCAGCAGCTTGGATTTGGAGACCCAGTACTTC
D: .; V: TRBV27; J: TRBJ1-1; size: .; CDR3: CASSPDMPQSHTEAFF; DNA: TGTGCCAGCAGTCCGGACATGCCCCAATCGCACACTGAAGCTTTCTTT
D: .; V: TRBV6-5; J: TRBJ1-3; size: few; CDR3: CASSYLSTGRGNTIYF; DNA: TGTGCCAGCAGTTATCTTTCCACAGGGAGGGGGAACACCATATATTTT
D: TRBD1; V: TRBV5-1; J: TRBJ1-1; size: .; CDR3: CASSYNYGTGGEAFF; DNA: TGCGCCAGCAGCTACAATTATGGGACAGGGGGTGAAGCTTTCTTT
D: .; V: TRBV7-9; J: TRBJ1-5; size: few; CDR3: CASSLGGRGTQPQHF; DNA: TGTGCCAGCAGCTTAGGGGGACGGGGCACCCAGCCCCAGCATTTT
D: .; V: TRBV5-4; J: TRBJ1-2; size: large; CDR3: CASSRESNYGYTF; DNA: TGTGCCAGCAGTAGGGAGTCTAACTATGGCTACACCTTC
D: .; V: TRBV7-8; J: TRBJ2-2; size: .; CDR3: CASSLASGRNTGELFF; DNA: TGTGCCAGCAGCTTAGCTTCCGGGAGAAACACCGGGGAGCTGTTTTTT
D: TRBD2; V: TRBV9; J: TRBJ2-5; size: .; CDR3: CASSVGIAGGPLETQYF; DNA: TGTGCCAGCAGCGTAGGAATAGCGGGAGGGCCCCTGGAGACCCAGTACTTC
D: .; V: TRBV2; J: TRBJ2-3; size: .; CDR3: CASCEADTQYF; DNA: TGTGCCAGCTGCGAGGCAGATACGCAGTATTTT